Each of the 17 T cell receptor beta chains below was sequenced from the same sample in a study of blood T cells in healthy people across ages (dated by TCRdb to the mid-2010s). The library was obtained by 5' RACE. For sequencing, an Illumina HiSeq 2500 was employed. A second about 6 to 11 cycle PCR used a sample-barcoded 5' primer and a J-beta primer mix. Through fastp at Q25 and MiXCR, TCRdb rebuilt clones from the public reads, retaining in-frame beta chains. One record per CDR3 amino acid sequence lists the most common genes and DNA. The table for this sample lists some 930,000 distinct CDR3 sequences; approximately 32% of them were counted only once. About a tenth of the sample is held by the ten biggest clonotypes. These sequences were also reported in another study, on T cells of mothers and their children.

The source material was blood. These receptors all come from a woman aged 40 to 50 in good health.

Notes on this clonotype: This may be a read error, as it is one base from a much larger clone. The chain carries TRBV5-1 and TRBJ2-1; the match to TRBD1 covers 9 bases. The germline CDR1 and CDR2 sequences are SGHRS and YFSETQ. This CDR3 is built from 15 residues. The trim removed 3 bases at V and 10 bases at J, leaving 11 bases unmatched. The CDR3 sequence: CASSWGQGSNYEQFF. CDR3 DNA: TGCGCCAGCAGCTGGGGACAGGGATCCAACTACGAGCAGTTCTTC.

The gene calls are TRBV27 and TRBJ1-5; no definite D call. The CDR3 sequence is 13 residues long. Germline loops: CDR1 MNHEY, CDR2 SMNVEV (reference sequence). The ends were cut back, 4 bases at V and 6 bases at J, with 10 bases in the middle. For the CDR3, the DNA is TGTGCCAGCAGTTCACGTCCGGGTCAGCCCCAGCATTTT. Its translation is CASSSRPGQPQHF.

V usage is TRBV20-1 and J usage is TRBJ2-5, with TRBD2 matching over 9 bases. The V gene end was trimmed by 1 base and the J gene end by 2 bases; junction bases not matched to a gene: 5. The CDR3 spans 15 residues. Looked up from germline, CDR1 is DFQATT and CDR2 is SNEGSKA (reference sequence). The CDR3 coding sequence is TGCAGTGCTAGAGGGAGCGGGGGGCATCAAGAGACCCAGTACTTC. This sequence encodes CSARGSGGHQETQYF.

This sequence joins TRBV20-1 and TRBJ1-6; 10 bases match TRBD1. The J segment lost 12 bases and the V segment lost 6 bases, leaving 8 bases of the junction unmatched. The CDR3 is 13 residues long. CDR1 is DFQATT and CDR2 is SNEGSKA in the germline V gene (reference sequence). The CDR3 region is CSARTGGFIPLHF. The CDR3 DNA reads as TGCAGTGCCAGGACAGGGGGTTTTATACCCCTCCACTTT.

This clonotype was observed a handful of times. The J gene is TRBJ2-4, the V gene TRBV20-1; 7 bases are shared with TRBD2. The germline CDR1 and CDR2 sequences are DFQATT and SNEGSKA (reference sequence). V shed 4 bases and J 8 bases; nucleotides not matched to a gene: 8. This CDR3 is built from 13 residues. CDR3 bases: TGCAGTGCTATCCCGCCGGGGAGGGACATTCAGTACTTC. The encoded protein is CSAIPPGRDIQYF.

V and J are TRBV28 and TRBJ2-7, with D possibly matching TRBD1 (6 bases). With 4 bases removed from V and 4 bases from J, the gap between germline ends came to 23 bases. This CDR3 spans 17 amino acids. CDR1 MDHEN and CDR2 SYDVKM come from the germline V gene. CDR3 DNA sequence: TGTGCCAGCAGTTCCGATTGGGGACACACGATGACATACGAGCAGTACTTC. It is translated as CASSSDWGHTMTYEQYF.

CDR3 bases: TGCAGCGTTGTGCGGGCATCTGAGCAGTTCTTC. Amino acid sequence: CSVVRASEQFF. The V call is TRBV29-1, the J call TRBJ2-1; perhaps TRBD2 as D (5 bases). Trimming shortened V by 4 bases and J by 9 bases, and 10 bases separated the two germline ends. The length of the CDR3 is 11 residues. CDR1 is SQVTM and CDR2 is ANQGSEA in the germline V gene.

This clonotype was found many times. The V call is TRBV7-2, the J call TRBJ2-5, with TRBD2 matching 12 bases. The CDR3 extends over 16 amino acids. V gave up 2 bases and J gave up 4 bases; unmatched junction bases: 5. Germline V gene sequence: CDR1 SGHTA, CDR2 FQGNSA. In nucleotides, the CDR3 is TGTGCCAGCAGCTTATCCTCTAGCGGGGGGGGAGAGACCCAGTACTTC. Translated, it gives CASSLSSSGGGETQYF.

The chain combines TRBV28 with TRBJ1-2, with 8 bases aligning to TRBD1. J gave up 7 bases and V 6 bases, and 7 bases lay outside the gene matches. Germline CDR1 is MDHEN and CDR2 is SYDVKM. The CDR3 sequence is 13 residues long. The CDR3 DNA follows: TGTGCCAGCAGGCAACAGGGGGAGCCTGGCTACACCTTC. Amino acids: CASRQQGEPGYTF.

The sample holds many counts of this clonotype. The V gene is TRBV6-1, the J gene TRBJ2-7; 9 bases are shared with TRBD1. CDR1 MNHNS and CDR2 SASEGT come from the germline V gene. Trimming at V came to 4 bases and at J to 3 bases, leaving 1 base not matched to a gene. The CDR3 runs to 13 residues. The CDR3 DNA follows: TGTGCCAGCAGTGGGACAGGGGTCTACGAGCAGTACTTC. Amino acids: CASSGTGVYEQYF.

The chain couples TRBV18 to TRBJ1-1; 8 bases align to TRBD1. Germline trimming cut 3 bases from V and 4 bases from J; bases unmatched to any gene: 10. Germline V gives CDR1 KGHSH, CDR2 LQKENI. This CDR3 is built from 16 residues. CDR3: CASSPSTQGAGTEAFF. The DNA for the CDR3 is TGTGCCAGCTCACCCTCCACCCAGGGGGCGGGCACTGAAGCTTTCTTT.

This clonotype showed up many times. DNA for the CDR3: TGTGCCAGCAGCTTTCTGGGACCCCACGTCTACGAGCAGTACTTC. The encoded protein is CASSFLGPHVYEQYF. The gene calls are TRBV7-9 and TRBJ2-7, with D tentatively TRBD1 or TRBD2 (5 bases each). V shed 3 bases and J shed 3 bases, with 15 bases lying between them. This CDR3 spans 15 amino acids. Germline values: CDR1 SEHNR, CDR2 FQNEAQ (reference sequence).

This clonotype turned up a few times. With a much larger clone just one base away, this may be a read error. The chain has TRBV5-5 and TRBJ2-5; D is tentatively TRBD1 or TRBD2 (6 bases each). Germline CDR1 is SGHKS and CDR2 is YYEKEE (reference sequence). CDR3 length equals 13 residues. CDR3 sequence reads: CANSLGGVETQYF. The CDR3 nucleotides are TGTGCCAACAGCTTGGGGGGCGTGGAGACCCAGTACTTC.

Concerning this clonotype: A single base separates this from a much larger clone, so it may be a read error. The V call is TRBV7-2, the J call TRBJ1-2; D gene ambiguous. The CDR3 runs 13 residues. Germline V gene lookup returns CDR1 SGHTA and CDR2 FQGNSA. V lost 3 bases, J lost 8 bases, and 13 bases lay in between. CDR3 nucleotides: TGTGCCAGCAGCTTCCAGGAGGTTAGGGGCTACACCTTC. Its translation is CASSFQEVRGYTF.

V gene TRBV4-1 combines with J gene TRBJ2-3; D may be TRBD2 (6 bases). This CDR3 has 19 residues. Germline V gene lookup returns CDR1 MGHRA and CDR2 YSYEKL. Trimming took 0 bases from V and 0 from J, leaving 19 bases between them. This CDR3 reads CASSQDYQERASSTDTQYF. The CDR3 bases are TGCGCCAGCAGCCAAGATTACCAGGAGCGGGCTTCTAGCACAGATACGCAGTATTTT.

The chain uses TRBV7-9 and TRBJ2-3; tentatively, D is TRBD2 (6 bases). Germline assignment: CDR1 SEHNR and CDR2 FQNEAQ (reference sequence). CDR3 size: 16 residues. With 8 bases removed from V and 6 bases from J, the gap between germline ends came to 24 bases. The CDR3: CASDGGASAGSDTQYF. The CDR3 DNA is TGTGCCAGCGACGGCGGGGCCTCGGCCGGGTCTGATACGCAGTATTTT.

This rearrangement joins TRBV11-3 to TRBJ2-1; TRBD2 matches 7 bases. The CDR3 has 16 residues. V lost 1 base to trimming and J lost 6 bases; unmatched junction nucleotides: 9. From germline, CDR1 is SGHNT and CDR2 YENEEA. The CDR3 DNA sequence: TGTGCCAGCAGCTTAGGTTCCCAGCGGGGCGGCAATGAGCAGTTCTTC. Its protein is CASSLGSQRGGNEQFF.